These 21 T cell receptor beta chains originate from one sample sequenced in a study of regulatory T cells in long-lasting Graves disease. As for time point: newly diagnosed GD, antithyroid drugs for less than 3 months. The TCR library was made from RNA extracted from PBMCs. Both iRepertoire HTBI primers and Arm-PCR of CDR3 regions were used to build the TCR beta libraries. TCRdb reprocessed the multiplex PCR reads with MiXCR, giving one entry per CDR3 protein. The sample shows 400,000 to 450,000 distinct CDR3 sequences, approximately 15% of them seen only once. These same data were also listed under a study on T cells in Graves' hyperthyroidism and ophthalmopathy.

Sequences were derived from peripheral blood mononuclear cells (PBMCs), sampled at new diagnosis, from a patient treated with antithyroid drugs. These receptors all come from a woman aged 25-40 years with Graves disease.

The V gene is TRBV7-9, the J gene TRBJ2-7; D might be TRBD2 (5 bases). CDR3 length: 16 amino acids. CDR1 and CDR2 (germline): SEHNR, FQNEAQ (reference sequence). The V end lost 5 bases, the J end lost 0 bases, and 17 bases lay between the germline ends. CDR3 DNA: TGTGCCAGCAGCGAGTCCGCGCGGGTGAGCTCCTACGAGCAGTACTTC. It yields the protein CASSESARVSSYEQYF.

This clonotype was detected only a few times. This rearrangement joins TRBV19 to TRBJ1-2; D ambiguous. CDR1 LNHDA and CDR2 SQIVND come from the germline V gene (reference sequence). CDR3 length: 15 residues. V was cut by 0 bases and J by 5 bases, with 13 bases left in between. CDR3 residues: CASSIEVQRRYGYTF. CDR3 in DNA: TGTGCCAGTAGTATAGAGGTTCAGCGACGGTATGGCTACACCTTC.

This clonotype was recorded at least ten times. The chain links TRBV7-3 to TRBJ2-1; 12 nucleotides match TRBD2. The CDR3 is made up of 18 amino acids. V dropped 1 base and J dropped 8; count of bases not matched to a gene: 12. The germline V gene has CDR1 SGHTA and CDR2 FQGTGA. CDR3 sequence (DNA): TGTGCCAGCAGCTTAATTAGACTAGCGGGAGAGACGGTAGATGAGCAGTTCTTC. It encodes CASSLIRLAGETVDEQFF. Full variable domain (rest looked up from reference TRBV7-3 and TRBJ2-1): GAGVSQTPSNKVTEKGKYVELRCDPISGHTALYWYRQSLGQGPEFLIYFQGTGAADDSGLPNDRFFAVRPEGSVSTLKIQRTERGDSAVYLCASSLIRLAGETVDEQFFGPGTRLTVL.

The sample holds one count of this clonotype. The chain combines TRBV27 with TRBJ1-1; D ambiguous. Trimming removed 6 bases at V and 1 base at J, with 15 bases between. The CDR3 sequence is 15 residues long. The germline gives CDR1 MNHEY, CDR2 SMNVEV (reference sequence). The CDR3, as DNA: TGTGCCAGCAGCACCACCCAACTTGGGAACACTGAAGCTTTCTTT. Encoded protein: CASSTTQLGNTEAFF.

This clonotype was detected ten times or more. CDR3 amino acids: CASSIGLAAQETQYF. CDR3 nucleotides: TGTGCCAGCAGTATAGGACTGGCTGCGCAAGAGACCCAGTACTTC. The chain is built from TRBV7-3 and TRBJ2-5; the D gene is possibly TRBD2 (5 bases). Germline V lookup: CDR1 SGHTA, CDR2 FQGTGA. V lost 6 bases to trimming and J lost 2 bases, with 16 bases between them. The CDR3 is made up of 15 amino acids.

This clonotype was counted many times. The chain couples TRBV28 to TRBJ1-1, with 7 nucleotides matching TRBD1. J lost 5 bases, V lost 6 bases, and 12 bases had no gene match. There are 15 residues in the CDR3. The germline V gene has CDR1 MDHEN and CDR2 SYDVKM. The CDR3 here is CASSPNEGAKTEAFF. In nucleotides, the CDR3 is TGTGCCAGCAGCCCTAATGAGGGGGCAAAGACTGAAGCTTTCTTT.

This chain joins TRBV6-5 and TRBJ1-5, with 7 bases matching TRBD1. The CDR3 covers 13 residues. Germline CDR1 reads MNHEY; CDR2 reads SVGAGI. The trim removed 4 bases at V and 6 bases at J, leaving 3 bases unmatched. CDR3 nucleotides: TGTGCCAGCAGTTCCCAGGGGGGTCAGCCCCAGCATTTT. Translating it yields CASSSQGGQPQHF.

This clonotype was counted ten times or more. This chain uses TRBV2 with TRBJ2-3; D possibly corresponds to TRBD2 (6 bases). V gave up 6 bases and J gave up 3 bases, with 13 bases separating them. CDR3 length equals 14 residues. The germline V gene encodes CDR1 SNHLY and CDR2 FYNNEI. The CDR3 is CASSGGAGTDTQYF. The CDR3 coding sequence is TGTGCCAGCAGCGGGGGTGCGGGTACAGATACGCAGTATTTT.

On this clonotype itself: A single base separates this from a much larger clone, so it may be a read error. V and J are TRBV12-3 or TRBV12-4 and TRBJ1-4; D remains ambiguous. The V gene lost 3 bases and the J gene lost 4 bases, with 12 bases spanning the gap. CDR3 size: 15 residues. The CDR3 spells CASSLLKGYNEKLFF. The CDR3 nucleotides read TGTGCCAGCAGTTTGTTAAAGGGTTATAATGAAAAACTGTTTTTT.

This sequence joins TRBV15 and TRBJ1-1; possibly TRBD1 for D (5 bases). V was trimmed by 1 base and J by 0 bases, leaving 9 bases between them. Germline lookup yields CDR1 LNHNV and CDR2 YYDKDF (reference sequence). CDR3 length: 15 residues. CDR3 sequence: CATSRGDRLNTEAFF. The CDR3 DNA is TGTGCCACCAGCAGAGGGGACCGGTTGAACACTGAAGCTTTCTTT.

This clonotype was seen at least ten times. V and J are TRBV20-1 and TRBJ1-1; 8 bases are a match to TRBD1. Germline CDR1 and CDR2: DFQATT and SNEGSKA (reference sequence). The CDR3 runs 15 residues. V trimming: 3 bases; J trimming: 1 base; junction bases outside the gene matches: 7. CDR3 coding DNA: TGCAGTGCTAGGCAGGGAGGACAGGGGAACACTGAAGCTTTCTTT. This sequence encodes CSARQGGQGNTEAFF.

This chain joins TRBV28 and TRBJ1-3; no firm D call. The CDR3 length is 16 residues. Germline CDR1 is MDHEN and CDR2 is SYDVKM. The ends were cut back, 2 bases at V and 0 bases at J, with 11 bases in the middle. CDR3 sequence reads: CASSLGSTVSGNTIYF. CDR3 DNA sequence: TGTGCCAGCAGTTTAGGCTCTACAGTCTCTGGAAACACCATATATTTT. Based on the CDR3 plus reference TRBV28 and TRBJ1-3, the full variable domain is DVKVTQSSRYLVKRTGEKVFLECVQDMDHENMFWYRQDPGLGLRLIYFSYDVKMKEKGDIPEGYSVSREKKERFSLILESASTNQTSMYLCASSLGSTVSGNTIYFGEGSWLTVV.

The table lists this clonotype with a few counts. V gene TRBV30 combines with J gene TRBJ2-3, with 7 bases aligning to TRBD2. The CDR3 extends over 16 amino acids. V lost 3 bases and J lost 2; bases outside the gene matches: 11. CDR1 and CDR2 (germline): GTSNPN, SVGIG (reference sequence). The CDR3 DNA sequence: TGTGCCTGGAGCCCCCCACTAGCGAGCAACACAGATACGCAGTATTTT. This codes for CAWSPPLASNTDTQYF.

Ten or more counts support this clonotype. The gene calls are TRBV15 and TRBJ1-1, with D tentatively TRBD1 (6 bases). Per the germline V gene, CDR1 is LNHNV and CDR2 is YYDKDF (reference sequence). The CDR3 length is 15 residues. V was trimmed by 0 bases and J by 7 bases, leaving 15 bases between them. In DNA form, the CDR3 reads TGTGCCACCAGCAGAGATCGGGGCGACAGGCGTGAAGCTTTCTTT. Amino acids: CATSRDRGDRREAFF.

Comments on this clonotype: At one end the junction does not follow the germline gene, possibly because of a read error. The gene calls are TRBV2 and TRBJ2-3; 10 bases map to TRBD2. Germline V gene sequence: CDR1 SNHLY, CDR2 FYNNEI. This CDR3 comprises 15 residues. The CDR3 protein is CASSDSGRSPRYAVF. CDR3 coding DNA: TGTGCCAGCAGCGATAGCGGGAGGAGCCCCAGATACGCAGTATTT. Supplemented by reference TRBV2 and TRBJ2-3, the full variable domain reads EPEVTQTPSHQVTQMGQEVILRCVPISNHLYFYWYRQILGQKVEFLVSFYNNEISEKSEIFDDQFSVERPDGSNFTLKIRSTKLEDSAMYFCASSDSGRSPRYAVFGPGTRLTVL.

This rearrangement joins TRBV19 to TRBJ2-7; tentatively, D is TRBD2 (6 bases). CDR1 is LNHDA and CDR2 is SQIVND in the germline V gene (reference sequence). V was shortened by 10 bases and J by 2 bases, with 18 bases between the two germline ends. The length of the CDR3 is 14 residues. In nucleotides, the CDR3 is TGTGCCACCACCCAGACGGGAGCCACCTACGAGCAGTACTTC. Its translation is CATTQTGATYEQYF.

The rearrangement joins TRBV10-3 to TRBJ2-2; D unclear. The germline V gene encodes CDR1 ENHRY and CDR2 SYGVKD. V dropped 3 bases and J dropped 6 bases, with 8 bases sitting between them. The CDR3 runs to 13 residues. The CDR3 sequence is CAISDYGAGELFF. CDR3 nucleotide sequence: TGTGCCATCAGTGATTATGGGGCCGGGGAGCTGTTTTTT.

This clonotype has just a few counts. The chain uses TRBV30 and TRBJ1-6; D call uncertain. Trimming pared 2 bases from V and 9 bases from J, leaving 17 bases between. CDR1 and CDR2 (germline): GTSNPN, SVGIG (reference sequence). This CDR3 region has 15 residues. CDR3 DNA: TGTGCCTGGAGTATCGAGGAGTCCTTTGGTTCACCCCTCCACTTT. It specifies CAWSIEESFGSPLHF.

Many counts were recorded for this clonotype. The chain combines TRBV2 with TRBJ1-2, with 8 bases identical to TRBD1. Germline lookup yields CDR1 SNHLY and CDR2 FYNNEI. The length of the CDR3 is 16 residues. V lost 3 bases and J lost 4; bases outside the gene matches: 10. This CDR3 is CASSDGQGARGYGYTF. The CDR3 DNA sequence: TGTGCCAGCAGTGACGGGCAGGGGGCGCGAGGCTATGGCTACACCTTC.

This chain uses TRBV18 with TRBJ2-5, with D hard to call. This CDR3 region has 15 residues. Trimming left V 4 bases short and J 7 bases short, with 19 bases between. Germline lookup yields CDR1 KGHSH and CDR2 LQKENI. The CDR3 protein is CASSRPPVTPSTQYF. CDR3 nucleotides: TGTGCCAGCTCACGTCCACCCGTCACCCCATCGACCCAGTACTTC.

This clonotype was detected only a few times. The chain recombines TRBV19 with TRBJ2-1, with D hard to call. Trimming took 5 bases from V and 5 from J, leaving 10 bases between them. The CDR3 has 13 residues. The germline V gene has CDR1 LNHDA and CDR2 SQIVND (reference sequence). CDR3 in DNA: TGTGCCAGTAGTGTTGCAGCCGACAATGAGCAGTTCTTC. Its protein is CASSVAADNEQFF.